Reported below is one T cell receptor (beta chain). The V end lost 0 bases, the J end lost 4 bases, and 21 bases lay between the germline ends. Germline V gene data show CDR1 as SGHRS and CDR2 as YFSETQ. This CDR3 has 18 amino acids. Patients in Seattle were enrolled during active infection, then followed longitudinally. The sample comes from a study of blood T cell repertoires in COVID-19. Overall study: Acute and convalescent COVID-19 specimens originated in the United States, Italy and Spain.

This table comes from immunoSEQ multiplex PCR, and its TCRdb copy is limited to in-frame clones, with some not included. The table shows around 190,000 clones, with 82% occurring only once. Sequencing used peripheral blood. V usage is TRBV5-1 and J usage is TRBJ2-3; D call uncertain. The origin of this receptor is a woman aged 55-70 years with COVID-19, enrolled during active disease. CDR3 DNA sequence: TGCGCCAGCAGCTTGGAGGCGGCTGTTTCTACCCCCGCAGATACGCAGTATTTT. It encodes CASSLEAAVSTPADTQYF.